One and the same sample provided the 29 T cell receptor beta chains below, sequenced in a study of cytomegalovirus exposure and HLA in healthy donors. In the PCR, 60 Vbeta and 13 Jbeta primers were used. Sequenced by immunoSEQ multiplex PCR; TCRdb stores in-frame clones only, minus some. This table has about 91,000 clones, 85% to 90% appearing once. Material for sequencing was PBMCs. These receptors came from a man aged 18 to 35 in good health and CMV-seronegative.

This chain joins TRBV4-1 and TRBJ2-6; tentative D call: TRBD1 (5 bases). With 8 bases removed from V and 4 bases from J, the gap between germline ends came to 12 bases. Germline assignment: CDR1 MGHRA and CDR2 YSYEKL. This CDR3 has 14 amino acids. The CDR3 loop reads CASGKGAGANVLTF. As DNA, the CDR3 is TGCGCCAGCGGAAAAGGGGCGGGGGCCAACGTCCTGACTTTC.

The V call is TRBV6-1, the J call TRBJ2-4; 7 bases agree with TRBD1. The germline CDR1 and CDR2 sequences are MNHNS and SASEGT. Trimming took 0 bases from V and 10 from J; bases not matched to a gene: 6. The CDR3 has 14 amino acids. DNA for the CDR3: TGTGCCAGCAGTGAAGCATGGACAGGAAATATTCAGTACTTC. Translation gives CASSEAWTGNIQYF.

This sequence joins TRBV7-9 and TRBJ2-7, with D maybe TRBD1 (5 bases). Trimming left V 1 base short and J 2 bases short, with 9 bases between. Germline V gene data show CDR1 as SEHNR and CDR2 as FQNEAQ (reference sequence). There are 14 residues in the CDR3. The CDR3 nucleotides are TGTGCCAGCAGCTTAGGGGGCCTCGCCTACGAGCAGTACTTC. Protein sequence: CASSLGGLAYEQYF.

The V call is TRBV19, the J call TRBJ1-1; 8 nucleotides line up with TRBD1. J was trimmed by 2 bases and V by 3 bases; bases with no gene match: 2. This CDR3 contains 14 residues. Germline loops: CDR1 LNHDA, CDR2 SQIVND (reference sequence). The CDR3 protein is CASSIDRGNTEAFF. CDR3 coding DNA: TGTGCCAGTAGTATCGACAGGGGAAACACTGAAGCTTTCTTT.

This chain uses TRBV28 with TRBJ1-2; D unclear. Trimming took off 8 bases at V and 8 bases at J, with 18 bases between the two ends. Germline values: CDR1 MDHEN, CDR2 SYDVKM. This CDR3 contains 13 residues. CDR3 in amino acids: CASRVARGHGYTF. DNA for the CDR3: TGTGCCAGCCGAGTTGCGAGAGGGCACGGCTACACCTTC.

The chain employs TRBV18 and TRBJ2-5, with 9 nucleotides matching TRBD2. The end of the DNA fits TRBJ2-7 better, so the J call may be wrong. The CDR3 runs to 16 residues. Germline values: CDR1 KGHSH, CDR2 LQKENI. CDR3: CASSPERLAEAYEQYF. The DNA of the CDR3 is TGTGCCAGCTCACCCGAAAGACTAGCGGAAGCCTACGAGCAGTACTTC.

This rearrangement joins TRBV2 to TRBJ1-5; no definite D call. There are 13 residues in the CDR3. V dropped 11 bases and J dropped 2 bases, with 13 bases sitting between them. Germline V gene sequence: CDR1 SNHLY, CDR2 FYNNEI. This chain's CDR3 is CASGFGGNQPQHF. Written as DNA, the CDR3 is TGTGCCTCCGGGTTTGGCGGCAATCAGCCCCAGCATTTT. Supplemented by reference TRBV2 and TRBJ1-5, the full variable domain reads EPEVTQTPSHQVTQMGQEVILRCVPISNHLYFYWYRQILGQKVEFLVSFYNNEISEKSEIFDDQFSVERPDGSNFTLKIRSTKLEDSAMYFCASGFGGNQPQHFGDGTRLSIL.

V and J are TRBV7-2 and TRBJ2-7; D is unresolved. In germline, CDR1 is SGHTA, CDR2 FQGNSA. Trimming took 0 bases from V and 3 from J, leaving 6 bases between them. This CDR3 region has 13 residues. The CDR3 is CASSLAAFYEQYF. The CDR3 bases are TGTGCCAGCAGCTTAGCGGCCTTCTACGAGCAGTACTTC.

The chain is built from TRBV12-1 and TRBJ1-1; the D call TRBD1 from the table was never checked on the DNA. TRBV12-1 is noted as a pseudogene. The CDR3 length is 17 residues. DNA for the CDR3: TGTGCCAGCAGCTTTGAGGACAGGGGGCATTGGTTTACTGAAGCTTTCTTT. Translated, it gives CASSFEDRGHWFTEAFF.

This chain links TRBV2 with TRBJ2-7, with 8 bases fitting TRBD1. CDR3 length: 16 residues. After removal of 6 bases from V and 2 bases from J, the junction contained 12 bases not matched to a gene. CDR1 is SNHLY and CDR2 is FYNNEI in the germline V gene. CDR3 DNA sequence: TGTGCCAGCAGGTCGACGACAGGGGCTCCAGCCTACGAGCAGTACTTC. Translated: CASRSTTGAPAYEQYF.

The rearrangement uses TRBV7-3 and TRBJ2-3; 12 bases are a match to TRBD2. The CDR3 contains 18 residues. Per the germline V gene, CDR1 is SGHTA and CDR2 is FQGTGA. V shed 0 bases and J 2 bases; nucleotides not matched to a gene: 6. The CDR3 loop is CASSLTRGLAGSTDTQYF. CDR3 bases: TGTGCCAGCAGCTTAACAAGAGGACTAGCGGGATCCACAGATACGCAGTATTTT.

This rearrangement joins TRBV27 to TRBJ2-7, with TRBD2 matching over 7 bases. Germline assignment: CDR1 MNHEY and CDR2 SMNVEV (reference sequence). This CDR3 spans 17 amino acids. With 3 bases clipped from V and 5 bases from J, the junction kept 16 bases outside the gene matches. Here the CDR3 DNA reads TGTGCCAGCAGTTTTATAAGGGACTACCAAACTACTAACGAGCAGTACTTC. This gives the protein CASSFIRDYQTTNEQYF.

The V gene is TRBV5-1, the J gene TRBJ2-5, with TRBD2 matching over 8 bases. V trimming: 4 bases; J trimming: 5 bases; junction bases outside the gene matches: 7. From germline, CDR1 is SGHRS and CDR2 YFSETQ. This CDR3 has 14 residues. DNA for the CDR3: TGCGCCAGCAGCCCCCGGGGGGGGGCGGAGACCCAGTACTTC. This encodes CASSPRGGAETQYF. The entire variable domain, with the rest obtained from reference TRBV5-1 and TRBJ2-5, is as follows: KAGVTQTPRYLIKTRGQQVTLSCSPISGHRSVSWYQQTPGQGLQFLFEYFSETQRNKGNFPGRFSGRQFSNSRSEMNVSTLELGDSALYLCASSPRGGAETQYFGPGTRLLVL.

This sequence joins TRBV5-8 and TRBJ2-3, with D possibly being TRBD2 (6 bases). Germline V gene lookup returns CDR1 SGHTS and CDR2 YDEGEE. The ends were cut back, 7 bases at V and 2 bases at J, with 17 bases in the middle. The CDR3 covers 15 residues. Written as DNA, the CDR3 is TGTGCCAGCGGCCGGGACTCCACCTCCACAGATACGCAGTATTTT. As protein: CASGRDSTSTDTQYF.

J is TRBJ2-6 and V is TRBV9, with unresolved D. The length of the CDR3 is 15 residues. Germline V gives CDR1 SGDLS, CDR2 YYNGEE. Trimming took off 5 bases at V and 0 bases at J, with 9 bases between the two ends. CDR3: CASRPTGSGANVLTF. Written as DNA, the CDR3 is TGTGCCAGCAGACCCACGGGCTCTGGGGCCAACGTCCTGACTTTC.

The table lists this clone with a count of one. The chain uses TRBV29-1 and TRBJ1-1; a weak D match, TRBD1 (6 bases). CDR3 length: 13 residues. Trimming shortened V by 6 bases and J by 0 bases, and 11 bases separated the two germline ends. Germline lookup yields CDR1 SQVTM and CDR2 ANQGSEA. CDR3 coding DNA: TGCAGCGTCACGCAGGGGATGAACACTGAAGCTTTCTTT. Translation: CSVTQGMNTEAFF.

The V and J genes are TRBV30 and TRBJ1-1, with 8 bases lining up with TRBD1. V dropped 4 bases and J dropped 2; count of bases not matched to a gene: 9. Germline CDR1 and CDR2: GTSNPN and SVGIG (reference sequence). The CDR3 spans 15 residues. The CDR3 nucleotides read TGTGCCTGGAACAGGGGGATTGTGGTAAACACTGAAGCTTTCTTT. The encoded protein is CAWNRGIVVNTEAFF.

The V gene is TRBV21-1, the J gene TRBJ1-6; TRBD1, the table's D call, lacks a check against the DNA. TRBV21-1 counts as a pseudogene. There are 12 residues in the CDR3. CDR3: CASRLHDSPLHF. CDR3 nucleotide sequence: TGTGCCAGCAGATTACACGATTCACCCCTCCACTTT.

The CDR3 sequence is CASWGVQETQYF. The CDR3 DNA follows: TGTGCCTCATGGGGGGTTCAAGAGACCCAGTACTTC. The chain employs TRBV28 and TRBJ2-5; D perhaps matches TRBD2 (6 bases). This CDR3 is built from 12 residues. Germline lookup yields CDR1 MDHEN and CDR2 SYDVKM. V lost 11 bases to trimming and J lost 2 bases, with 12 bases between them.

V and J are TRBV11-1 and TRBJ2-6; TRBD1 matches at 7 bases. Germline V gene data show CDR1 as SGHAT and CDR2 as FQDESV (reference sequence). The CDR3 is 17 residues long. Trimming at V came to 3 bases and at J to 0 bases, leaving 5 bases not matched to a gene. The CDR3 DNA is TGTGCCAGCAGCTTGAGGGACAGCCGCTCTGGGGCCAACGTCCTGACTTTC. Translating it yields CASSLRDSRSGANVLTF.

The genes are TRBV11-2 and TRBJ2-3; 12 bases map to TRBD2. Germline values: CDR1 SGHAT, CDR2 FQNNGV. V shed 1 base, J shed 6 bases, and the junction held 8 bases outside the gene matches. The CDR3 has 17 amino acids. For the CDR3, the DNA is TGTGCCAGCAGCTTAGGTCTAGCGGGGGGGACAGTGGATACGCAGTATTTT. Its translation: CASSLGLAGGTVDTQYF.

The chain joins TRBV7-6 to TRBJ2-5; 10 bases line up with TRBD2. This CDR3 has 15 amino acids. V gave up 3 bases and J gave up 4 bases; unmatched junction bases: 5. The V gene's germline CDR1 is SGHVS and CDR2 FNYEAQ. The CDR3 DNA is TGTGCCAGCAGCTTTAATCTAGCGGGAGTAGAGACCCAGTACTTC. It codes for CASSFNLAGVETQYF.

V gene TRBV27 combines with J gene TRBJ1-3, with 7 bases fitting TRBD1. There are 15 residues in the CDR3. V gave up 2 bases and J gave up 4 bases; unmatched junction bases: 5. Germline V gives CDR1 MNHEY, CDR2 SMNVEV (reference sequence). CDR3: CASSLIGTEGNTIYF. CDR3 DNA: TGTGCCAGCAGTTTAATTGGGACAGAAGGAAACACCATATATTTT.

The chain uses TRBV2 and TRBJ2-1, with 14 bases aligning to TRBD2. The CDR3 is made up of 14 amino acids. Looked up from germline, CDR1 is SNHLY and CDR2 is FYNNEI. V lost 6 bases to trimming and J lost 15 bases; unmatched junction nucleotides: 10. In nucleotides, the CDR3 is TGTGCCAGCAGGGAGGGACTAGCGGGGGTTGTTTGGTTCTTC. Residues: CASREGLAGVVWFF.

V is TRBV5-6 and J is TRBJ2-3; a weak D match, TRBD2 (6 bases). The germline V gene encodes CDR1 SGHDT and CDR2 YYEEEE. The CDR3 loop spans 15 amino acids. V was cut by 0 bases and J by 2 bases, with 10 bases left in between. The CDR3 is CASSLVGGYTDTQYF. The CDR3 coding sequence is TGTGCCAGCAGCTTGGTCGGGGGATACACAGATACGCAGTATTTT.

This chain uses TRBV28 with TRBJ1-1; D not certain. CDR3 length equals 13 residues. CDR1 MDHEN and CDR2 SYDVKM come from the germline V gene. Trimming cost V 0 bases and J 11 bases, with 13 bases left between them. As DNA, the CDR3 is TGTGCCAGCAGTTTATGGAGCCCTTACCTGGCTTTCTTT. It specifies CASSLWSPYLAFF.

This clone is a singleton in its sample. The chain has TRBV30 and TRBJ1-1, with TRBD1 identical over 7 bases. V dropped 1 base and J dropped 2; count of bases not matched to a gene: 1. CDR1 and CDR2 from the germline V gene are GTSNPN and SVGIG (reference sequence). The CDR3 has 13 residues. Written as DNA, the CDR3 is TGTGCCTGGAGTGGGGACAGCAACACTGAAGCTTTCTTT. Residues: CAWSGDSNTEAFF.

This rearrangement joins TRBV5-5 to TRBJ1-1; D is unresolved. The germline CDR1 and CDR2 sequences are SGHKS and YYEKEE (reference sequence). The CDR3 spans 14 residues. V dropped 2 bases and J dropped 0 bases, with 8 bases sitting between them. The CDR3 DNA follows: TGTGCCAGCAGCTTAACAGCCTTGAACACTGAAGCTTTCTTT. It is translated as CASSLTALNTEAFF.

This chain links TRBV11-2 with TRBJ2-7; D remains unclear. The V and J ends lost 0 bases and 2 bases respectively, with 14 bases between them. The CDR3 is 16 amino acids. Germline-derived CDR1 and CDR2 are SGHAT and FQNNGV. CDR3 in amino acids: CASSLDAADPPYEQYF. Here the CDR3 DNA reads TGTGCCAGCAGCTTAGATGCGGCAGACCCTCCCTACGAGCAGTACTTC.